The 11 T cell receptor beta chains below were found in one sample sequenced in a study of tumor-infiltrating lymphocytes in oesophageal squamous cell carcinoma. MiXCR was run by TCRdb on the PCR reads, yielding one entry per CDR3 protein. The table lists about 16,000 distinct CDR3 sequences, around two fifths of them singletons. The specimen sequenced was esophageal tumor tissue. The receptors shown here come from a male donor with esophageal squamous cell carcinoma.

This clonotype is categorized as medium-sized. The rearrangement uses TRBV5-4 and TRBJ2-1; 7 bases line up with TRBD2. CDR3 size: 13 residues. Losses at the gene ends were 1 base for V and 12 bases for J; bases not matched to a gene: 7. Germline values: CDR1 SGHNT, CDR2 YYREEE (reference sequence). The CDR3 region has the DNA TGTGCCAGCAGCTTGACTAGCGTCTCCGGGCAGTTCTTC. Translated, it gives CASSLTSVSGQFF.

This clonotype was picked up many times. The chain joins TRBV12-3 or TRBV12-4 to TRBJ2-1; the D gene is possibly TRBD2 (5 bases). V dropped 2 bases and J dropped 9 bases, with 8 bases sitting between them. This CDR3 contains 12 residues. The DNA for the CDR3 is TGTGCCAGCAGTTTAATGGGGAGTGAGCAGTTCTTC. It is translated as CASSLMGSEQFF.

The V call is TRBV7-6, the J call TRBJ1-2, with TRBD1 matching over 10 bases. With 1 base clipped from V and 5 bases from J, the junction kept 7 bases outside the gene matches. The CDR3 runs 16 residues. CDR1 and CDR2 (germline): SGHVS, FNYEAQ. This CDR3 is CASSLGDRGQPYGYTF. In DNA, the CDR3 is TGTGCCAGCAGCTTAGGCGACAGGGGGCAGCCATATGGCTACACCTTC.

This clonotype was counted ten times or more. The rearrangement joins TRBV11-2 to TRBJ2-7, with a tentative D call TRBD2 (6 bases). Germline V gives CDR1 SGHAT, CDR2 FQNNGV. The length of the CDR3 is 14 residues. Trimming cost V 6 bases and J 1 base, with 13 bases left between them. CDR3 nucleotide sequence: TGTGCCAGCAGACTGATGGGGGGATCCTACGAGCAGTACTTC. It codes for CASRLMGGSYEQYF.

This clonotype was picked up many times. The chain is built from TRBV7-2 and TRBJ2-3; D remains ambiguous. The CDR3 extends over 12 amino acids. V lost 1 base to trimming and J lost 4 bases, with 3 bases between them. Germline V gene data show CDR1 as SGHTA and CDR2 as FQGNSA. The CDR3 nucleotides read TGTGCCAGCAGCTTAGGAGCAGATACGCAGTATTTT. Translation: CASSLGADTQYF.

V is TRBV28 and J is TRBJ2-1, with 7 positions matching TRBD2. V gave up 5 bases and J gave up 7 bases; unmatched junction bases: 20. Germline-derived CDR1 and CDR2 are MDHEN and SYDVKM. This CDR3 region has 18 residues. CDR3 protein: CASSPRGAAGAAWNEQFF. The CDR3 DNA follows: TGTGCCAGCAGTCCCCGGGGAGCGGCGGGAGCGGCCTGGAATGAGCAGTTCTTC.

V and J are TRBV7-9 and TRBJ2-3, with D possibly being TRBD2 (6 bases). This CDR3 comprises 15 residues. Germline V lookup: CDR1 SEHNR, CDR2 FQNEAQ (reference sequence). Trimming took 0 bases from V and 3 from J, leaving 10 bases between them. CDR3: CASSLAGGSTDTQYF. The CDR3 nucleotides are TGTGCCAGCAGCTTAGCGGGAGGAAGTACAGATACGCAGTATTTT. The entire variable domain, with the rest obtained from reference TRBV7-9 and TRBJ2-3, is as follows: DTGVSQNPRHKITKRGQNVTFRCDPISEHNRLYWYRQTLGQGPEFLTYFQNEAQLEKSRLLSDRFSAERPKGSFSTLEIQRTEQGDSAMYLCASSLAGGSTDTQYFGPGTRLTVL.

This clonotype appeared many times. The chain joins TRBV6-1 to TRBJ2-5, with TRBD2 as a possible D gene (6 bases). The CDR3 has 17 amino acids. From germline, CDR1 is MNHNS and CDR2 SASEGT. The V and J ends lost 5 bases and 5 bases respectively, with 24 bases between them. The CDR3: CASSTGQGGRYMETQYF. Here the CDR3 DNA reads TGTGCCAGCAGTACAGGCCAGGGAGGACGATATATGGAGACCCAGTACTTC.

Points on this clonotype: The junction differs from germline at one of its ends, possibly a read error. The V call is TRBV7-7, the J call TRBJ2-7; D might be TRBD2 (6 bases). CDR1 is SSHAT, CDR2 FNYEAQ, per germline (reference sequence). The CDR3 loop spans 11 amino acids. CDR3 DNA: TGTGCCACCTCCGAGGAGGGGCGTAAGTTCTTC. Translation: CATSEEGRKFF.

This clonotype was recorded at least ten times. This chain links TRBV10-3 with TRBJ2-3, with 11 bases lining up with TRBD2. This CDR3 has 19 residues. J lost 0 bases, V lost 7 bases, and 15 bases had no gene match. CDR1 is ENHRY and CDR2 is SYGVKD in the germline V gene. This CDR3 is CAITDPGLADSDSTDTQYF. CDR3 sequence (DNA): TGTGCCATCACCGACCCGGGACTAGCGGACTCGGATAGCACAGATACGCAGTATTTT.

This clonotype was counted only a few times. This may stem from a read error, because a much larger clone lies one nucleotide away. J is TRBJ2-7 and V is TRBV5-1; D is uncertain. From germline, CDR1 is SGHRS and CDR2 YFSETQ. Trimming stripped 3 bases from V and 7 bases from J, with 14 bases between. CDR3 length: 13 amino acids. This CDR3 is CASSWTPASEQYF. The CDR3 bases are TGCGCCAGCAGCTGGACGCCGGCATCTGAGCAGTACTTC.